Listed below are T cell receptor beta chains from one sample, sequenced in a study of blood T cell repertoires in COVID-19. Profiling relied on immunoSEQ multiplex PCR, and the TCRdb table lists in-frame clones only, not all of them. Of about 190,000 clones in the sample, 80% to 90% were seen once. Material: peripheral blood. The receptors come from a man aged 25 to 40 with acute or convalescent COVID-19. Each CDR3 is given with its conserved first and last residue.

V gene	J gene	CDR3 protein
TRBV30	TRBJ2-7	CAWSVRYEQYF
TRBV7-3	TRBJ2-2	CASSLRAGRGRGGDTGELFF
TRBV7-9	TRBJ1-4	CASTADSSNEKLFF
TRBV28	TRBJ2-2	CATGVEVGELFF
TRBV5-1	TRBJ1-1	CASSLVGGRGRSDTEAFF
TRBV27	TRBJ1-5	CASSLGQGNQPQHF
TRBV5-5	TRBJ2-7	CASSAPGTGGYEQYF
TRBV6-1	TRBJ1-4	CASSGTGHSFATNEKLFF
TRBV5-4	TRBJ2-5	CASSFKQGAGETQYF
TRBV6-1	TRBJ2-1	CASSDNGLAINNEQFF
TRBV7-9	TRBJ2-2	CASSLSGAGELFF
TRBV2	TRBJ1-6	CASSVGLITPLHF
TRBV5-4	TRBJ2-3	CASSLGVAGFTDTQYF
TRBV3-1/TRBV3-2	TRBJ2-1	CASSQVRGQGNNEQFF
TRBV18	TRBJ1-5	CASSHDRGQPQHF
TRBV10-3	TRBJ1-1	CAISRTGTITEAFF
TRBV12-5	TRBJ1-5	CASGPGGERTNQPQHF
TRBV7-3	TRBJ2-7	CASSAPNEHEQYF
TRBV30	TRBJ2-2	CAWTSGRALRTGELFF
TRBV4-1	TRBJ1-4	CASSRGTGVGPEKLFF
TRBV5-1	TRBJ2-1	CASSRGAQGYEQFF
TRBV29-1	TRBJ2-2	CSGQGGSNGELFF
TRBV5-1	TRBJ1-2	CASSLTGTAYGYTF
TRBV7-2	TRBJ1-5	CASSPGLGQPQHF
TRBV4-1	TRBJ2-7	CASSQNRQGGEQYF
TRBV28	TRBJ2-7	CASRQGHSYEQYF
TRBV9	TRBJ1-1	CASSVVKDRAVAEAFF
TRBV19	TRBJ2-1	CASNSPGYNEQFF
TRBV18	TRBJ1-5	CASARQENQPQHF
TRBV2	TRBJ1-1	CASGRVTEAFF
TRBV7-9	TRBJ1-1	CASSPRQGRNTEAFF
TRBV18	TRBJ2-5	CASSPEKETQYF
TRBV14	TRBJ1-2	CASSPLGTVDGYTF
TRBV14	TRBJ2-5	CASSRNRVRETQYF
TRBV7-8	TRBJ2-5	CASSLVPGNRALETQYF
TRBV20-1	TRBJ1-2	CSASGQGNYGYTF
TRBV7-8	TRBJ1-6	CASSFYTGNSPLHF
TRBV11-2	TRBJ2-2	CASSLDGRAAGELFF
TRBV5-1	TRBJ2-7	CASSPTGTTYEQYF
TRBV10-2	TRBJ2-1	CASSGSGLAGGNSYNEQFF
TRBV12-3/TRBV12-4	TRBJ2-7	CASSYSLREQYF
TRBV15	TRBJ1-2	CATSPTGNYGYTF
TRBV28	TRBJ1-2	CASRSLDRGYGYTF
TRBV27	TRBJ2-5	CASSLSSGLDQETQYF
TRBV28	TRBJ2-4	CASSFWGRGNIQYF
TRBV19	TRBJ1-4	CASSARTDTNEKLFF
TRBV29-1	TRBJ1-3	CSVASLSGNTIYF
TRBV28	TRBJ2-7	CASSLPLYEQYF
TRBV18	TRBJ1-2	CASSLAGQGGNYGYTF
TRBV28	TRBJ1-1	CASSLSGFTEAFF
TRBV4-1	TRBJ1-2	CASSPRGIGYTF
TRBV7-8	TRBJ1-3	CASSLLKAEPQF
TRBV2	TRBJ2-2	CASSGDRTGSATGELFF
TRBV6-4	TRBJ2-6	CASSDSFGGRGSGANVLTF
TRBV7-9	TRBJ2-1	CASSFLRGSYNEQFF
TRBV6-5	TRBJ2-1	CASRRGLELYNEQFF
TRBV12-5	TRBJ2-7	CASAPSGGASEQYF
TRBV7-8	TRBJ1-4	CASRTLGARSEKLFF
TRBV5-1	TRBJ2-2	CASSLVGLTTKNTGELFF